This TCR beta chain was sequenced for a study of cytomegalovirus exposure and HLA in healthy donors. Study-wide findings and caveats: Serostatus for CMV was the only available immune exposure information. Most TCR sequences were rare, but some public TCRs occurred in many donors.

The donors (healthy individuals) were bone marrow donors. The PCR had 60 Vbeta and 13 Jbeta primers. TCRdb's copy holds only in-frame clones and misses some; the assay was immunoSEQ multiplex PCR. The sample has around 100,000 clones, around 71% seen once. Looked up from germline, CDR1 is MGHRA and CDR2 is YSYEKL. The CDR3 length is 14 residues. Trimming at V came to 4 bases and at J to 3 bases, leaving 3 bases not matched to a gene. This clone has more than one count but fewer than ten. The antigen is not known. V gene TRBV4-1 combines with J gene TRBJ1-1, with 9 nucleotides matching TRBD1. The receptor was derived from a man aged 25 to 40 in good health and CMV-seronegative. The sequenced sample was PBMCs. The chain's CDR3 is CASSPGQGYTEAFF. CDR3 bases: TGCGCCAGCAGCCCGGGACAGGGTTACACTGAAGCTTTCTTT.